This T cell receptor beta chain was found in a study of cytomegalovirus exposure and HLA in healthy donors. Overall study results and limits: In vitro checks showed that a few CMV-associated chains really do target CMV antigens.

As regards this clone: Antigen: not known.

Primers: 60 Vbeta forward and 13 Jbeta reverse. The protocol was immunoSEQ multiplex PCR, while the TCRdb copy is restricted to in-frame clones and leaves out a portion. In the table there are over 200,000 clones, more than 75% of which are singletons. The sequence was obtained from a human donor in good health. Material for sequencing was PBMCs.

The CDR3 bases are TGTGCCAGCAGTCCAACGGGTGGGGGGACAGTAGCCGAGCAGTACTTC. Its translation is CASSPTGGGTVAEQYF. V is TRBV2 and J is TRBJ2-7; tentative D call: TRBD1 (7 bases). Germline V gives CDR1 SNHLY, CDR2 FYNNEI. This CDR3 contains 16 residues. V dropped 5 bases and J dropped 6 bases, with 23 bases sitting between them.